This TCR beta chain was identified in a study of T cells expressing NK-cell markers (dated by TCRdb to the early 2020s). Notes on the research overall: TCR beta-chain repertoires were profiled in sorted CD3+CD56+NKG2C+, CD3+CD56+NKG2C- and CD3+CD56-NKG2C+ T-cell subsets from several donors. Sequencing of the libraries produced 2 x 150 bp reads on Illumina HiSeq 2000/2500, MiSeq or NextSeq. The eight sequenced donors were randomly selected healthy volunteers, three men and five women. Of the eight sequenced donors, seven were found to be HCMV-seropositive and one was found to be HCMV-seronegative. Overall results and qualifications from the work: For six donors, the dominant CD3+CD56+NKG2C+ clonotypes were among the top 10 CD8+ clonotypes and accounted for roughly 1.0-8% of CD8+ T cells. Whether the expanded NKG2C-expressing T cell clones were specific for HCMV antigens was left unclear. Those dominant clonotypes were again the most abundant among CD3+CD56-NKG2C+ cells in a few donors, at about 25-60.1%.

Sequencing relied on an Illumina HiSeq 2000. The TCR beta cDNA libraries were made using 5'RACE template switching, a step that added both a universal primer site and unique molecular identifiers. Synthesis of cDNA was primed from the TCR beta constant segment and was followed by two consecutive PCR amplification steps. In the source study's methods: MIGEC was used to demultiplex reads and group reads by UMI, and MiTCR was used to assemble and quantify clonotypes. To exclude erroneous sequences, any TCR cDNA sequence not supported by at least two reads was discarded. The tcR package was used for downstream repertoire analysis, with clonotypes matched between fractions based on CDR3 nucleotide sequence plus V segment. Antigen specificity was annotated against VDJdb with VDJmatch, allowing one amino acid substitution in CDR3. Based on TCRdb reprocessing of the reads, there is one entry per CDR3 protein sequence, and DNA is missing. These V and J calls rely on TCRdb rather than the paper's analysis. This sample's table lists 440,000 or so distinct CDR3 sequences. 7.3% of the sample comes from the top ten.

The cysteine opens and the phenylalanine closes a CDR3 of 11 amino acids. No coding sequence is recorded. The germline V gene provides CDR1 MGHDK and CDR2 SYGVNS. As concerns this clonotype: The target of this receptor is not known.

To determine HCMV serostatus, a commercial ELISA kit was used to detect HCMV-specific IgG in serum. Peripheral blood mononuclear cells were isolated from blood by Ficoll density gradient centrifugation. Sequencing was done on a sample of blood T cells: a sorted CD56 or NKG2C T cell subset, CD4+ or CD8+ T cells, or bulk PBMC T cells (not recorded which). The TCR comes from a woman aged 18-70 years in good health. The rearrangement combines TRBV25-1 with TRBJ2-7; no DNA is available, so the TRBD1 call from TCRdb remains unchecked. The CDR3 corresponds to CASKGGDEQYF.